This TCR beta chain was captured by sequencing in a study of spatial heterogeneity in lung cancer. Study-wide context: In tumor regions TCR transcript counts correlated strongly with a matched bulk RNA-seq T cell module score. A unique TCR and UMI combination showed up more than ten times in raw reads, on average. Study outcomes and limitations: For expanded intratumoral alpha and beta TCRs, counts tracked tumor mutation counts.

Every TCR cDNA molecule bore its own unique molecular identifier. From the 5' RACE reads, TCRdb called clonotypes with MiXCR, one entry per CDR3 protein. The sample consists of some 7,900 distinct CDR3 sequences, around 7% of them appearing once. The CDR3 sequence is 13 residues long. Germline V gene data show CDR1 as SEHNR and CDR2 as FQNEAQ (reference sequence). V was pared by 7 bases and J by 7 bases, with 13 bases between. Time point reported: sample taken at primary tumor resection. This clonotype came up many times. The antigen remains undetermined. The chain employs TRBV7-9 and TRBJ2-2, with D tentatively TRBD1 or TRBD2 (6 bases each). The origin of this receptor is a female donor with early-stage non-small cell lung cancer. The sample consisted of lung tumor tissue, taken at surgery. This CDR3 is CASNWGAGGELFF. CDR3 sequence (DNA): TGTGCCAGCAACTGGGGGGCCGGCGGGGAGCTGTTTTTT.